This record covers a single T cell receptor (beta chain). What it binds is unknown. This sample is drawn from a study of graft-versus-host responses after intestinal transplantation. About the study: Transplantation in recipients was multivisceral, liver-intestinal, or isolated intestinal.

This CDR3 is built from 14 residues. The germline gives CDR1 GTSNPN, CDR2 SVGIG (reference sequence). The V end was cut by 2 bases, the J end by 4 bases, with 12 bases between. Study conclusions and caveats: Declining HvG levels early post-transplant were linked to peak circulating GvH clone levels. Detection of GvH clones occurred in recipient marrow, and some had their first appearance in ileum or blood.

Sequenced by immunoSEQ multiplex PCR; TCRdb stores in-frame clones only, minus some. The table shows tens of thousands of clones, with roughly 89% occurring only once. The chain employs TRBV30 and TRBJ1-3; D possibly corresponds to TRBD1 (5 bases). Here the sequenced sample was PBMCs, taken 26 days after transplant. The sequence was collected from a human patient who received an intestinal transplant, so some T cells may come from the graft donor. The CDR3 loop is CAWSTTGSGNTIYF. CDR3 bases: TGTGCCTGGAGTACCACAGGTTCCGGAAACACCATATATTTT.